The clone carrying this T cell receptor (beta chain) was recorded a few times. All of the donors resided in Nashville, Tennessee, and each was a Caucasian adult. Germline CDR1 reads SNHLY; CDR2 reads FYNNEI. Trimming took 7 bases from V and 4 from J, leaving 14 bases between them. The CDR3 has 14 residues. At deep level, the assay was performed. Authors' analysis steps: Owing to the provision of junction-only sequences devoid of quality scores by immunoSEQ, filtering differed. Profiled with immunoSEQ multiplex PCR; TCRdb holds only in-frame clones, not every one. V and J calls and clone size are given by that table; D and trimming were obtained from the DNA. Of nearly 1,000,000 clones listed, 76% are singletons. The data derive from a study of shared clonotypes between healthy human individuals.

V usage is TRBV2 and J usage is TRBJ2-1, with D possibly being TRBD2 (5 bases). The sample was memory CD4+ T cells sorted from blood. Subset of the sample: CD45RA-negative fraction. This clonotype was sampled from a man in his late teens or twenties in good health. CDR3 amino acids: CASKEGRGYNEQFF. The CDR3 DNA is TGTGCCAGCAAAGAGGGCCGCGGATACAATGAGCAGTTCTTC.